This entry concerns a single T cell receptor beta chain. The sample comes from a study of blood T cell repertoires in COVID-19. On the study more broadly: Acute and convalescent COVID-19 specimens originated in the United States, Italy and Spain. PBMCs, B-cell-depleted T cells, or T cells provided the cDNA or gDNA that made up the material.

Per the germline V gene, CDR1 is SQVTM and CDR2 is ANQGSEA. The CDR3 length is 10 residues. Trimming removed 4 bases from V and 5 bases from J, with 6 bases in between. Under the authors' procedure: Reference gene primer amplification gave nucleated cell count estimates. Generated by immunoSEQ multiplex PCR, the TCRdb table keeps only in-frame clones and is missing some. V, J and clone size are those of that table, while D and trimming were read from the DNA. The sample comprises about 74,000 clones, roughly 70% of which are singletons, and over 20% rests with the top ten. This chain joins TRBV29-1 and TRBJ2-7, with unresolved D. The sequence derives from an older man with acute or convalescent COVID-19. Material: peripheral blood. The CDR3 nucleotides are TGCAGCGTTGTCCGGGACGAGCAGTACTTC. Residues: CSVVRDEQYF.